The 15 T cell receptor beta chains presented below share a single source sample, sequenced in a study of control samples from healthy donors and cancer patients. Profiling relied on immunoSEQ multiplex PCR, and the TCRdb table lists in-frame clones only, not all of them. The repertoire holds about 110,000 clones, with almost 85% as singletons. The sequencing input was blood. The receptor set was obtained from a man between 18 and 29 years old in good health.

This clone is categorized as medium-sized. The chain couples TRBV24-1 to TRBJ2-5; 11 bases map to TRBD2. V shed 1 base, J shed 4 bases, and the junction held 13 bases outside the gene matches. The CDR3 consists of 19 residues. The germline gives CDR1 KGHDR, CDR2 SFDVKD. The chain's CDR3 is CATSDFGLAGGVRGETQYF. CDR3 sequence (DNA): TGTGCCACCAGTGATTTCGGGCTAGCGGGGGGCGTTCGGGGAGAGACCCAGTACTTC.

This clone was counted between two and nine times. This rearrangement joins TRBV11-2 to TRBJ2-7, with 10 bases aligning to TRBD1. Unmatched junction bases numbered 11, after V lost 5 bases and J lost 4 bases. Per the germline V gene, CDR1 is SGHAT and CDR2 is FQNNGV. The CDR3 has 16 amino acids. The chain's CDR3 is CASSPLARTGGYEQYF. Written as DNA, the CDR3 is TGTGCCAGCAGCCCGCTGGCCCGGACAGGGGGATACGAGCAGTACTTC.

This clone was observed once. The V call is TRBV9, the J call TRBJ1-3, with D unresolved. Germline V gene data show CDR1 as SGDLS and CDR2 as YYNGEE. The CDR3 runs 14 residues. The V and J ends lost 3 bases and 3 bases respectively, with 10 bases between them. The CDR3 DNA is TGTGCCAGCAGCGCTTTTGGAGTTGGAAACACCATATATTTT. Its translation is CASSAFGVGNTIYF. Filled out from reference TRBV9 and TRBJ1-3, the complete variable domain reads DSGVTQTPKHLITATGQRVTLRCSPRSGDLSVYWYQQSLDQGLQFLIQYYNGEERAKGNILERFSAQQFPDLHSELNLSSLELGDSALYFCASSAFGVGNTIYFGEGSWLTVV.

The chain combines TRBV14 with TRBJ1-4; the D gene is possibly TRBD1 (6 bases). Trimming pared 4 bases from V and 12 bases from J, leaving 15 bases between. CDR3 length: 13 residues. Germline V gene data show CDR1 as SGHDN and CDR2 as FVKESK. The CDR3 DNA reads as TGTGCCAGCAGCCGCCTCACGGGGGCTGAACTGTTTTTT. Translation: CASSRLTGAELFF.

This clone was seen repeatedly, ten times or more. The rearrangement uses TRBV5-1 and TRBJ1-4; D may be TRBD1 (5 bases). V was cut by 0 bases and J by 0 bases, with 9 bases left in between. The V gene's germline CDR1 is SGHRS and CDR2 YFSETQ. The CDR3 runs to 16 residues. CDR3 sequence (DNA): TGCGCCAGCAGCTTGGCCAGGGCCACAACTAATGAAAAACTGTTTTTT. Translation gives CASSLARATTNEKLFF.

The chain employs TRBV28 and TRBJ1-5; D ambiguous. The germline V and J ends were trimmed by 2 bases and 2 bases, with 10 bases remaining between them. Per the germline V gene, CDR1 is MDHEN and CDR2 is SYDVKM. This CDR3 region has 15 residues. The CDR3 nucleotides are TGTGCCAGCAGTTTAGCCAATTGGGGCAATCAGCCCCAGCATTTT. This translates into CASSLANWGNQPQHF.

The V gene is TRBV3-1 (or the pseudogene TRBV3-2), the J gene TRBJ2-5; 8 bases fit TRBD2. V shed 2 bases, J shed 2 bases, and the junction held 4 bases outside the gene matches. Germline-derived CDR1 and CDR2 are LGHDT and YNNKEL (reference sequence). The CDR3 is 15 amino acids. Here the CDR3 reads CASSQHGTRQETQYF. For the CDR3, the DNA is TGTGCCAGCAGCCAACATGGGACTAGACAAGAGACCCAGTACTTC.

The chain combines TRBV19 with TRBJ1-3; the D gene is possibly TRBD1 (5 bases). The germline V and J ends were trimmed by 6 bases and 0 bases, with 15 bases remaining between them. The CDR3 totals 16 residues. Germline loops: CDR1 LNHDA, CDR2 SQIVND (reference sequence). The CDR3 protein is CASRLDGTNSGNTIYF. The DNA for the CDR3 is TGTGCCAGTAGGTTGGACGGGACTAACTCTGGAAACACCATATATTTT. The full variable domain, completed using reference TRBV19 and TRBJ1-3, is DGGITQSPKYLFRKEGQNVTLSCEQNLNHDAMYWYRQDPGQGLRLIYYSQIVNDFQKGDIAEGYSVSREKKESFPLTVTSAQKNPTAFYLCASRLDGTNSGNTIYFGEGSWLTVV.

J is TRBJ2-1 and V is TRBV28; 9 nucleotides align to TRBD1. Per the germline V gene, CDR1 is MDHEN and CDR2 is SYDVKM. V lost 6 bases, J lost 7 bases, and 7 bases stayed unmatched. This CDR3 has 14 residues. The CDR3 loop reads CASRTGQGVNEQFF. The CDR3 nucleotides read TGTGCCAGCAGGACGGGACAGGGAGTGAATGAGCAGTTCTTC.

This chain joins TRBV25-1 and TRBJ1-2; D is ambiguous. Trimming shortened V by 5 bases and J by 4 bases, and 8 bases separated the two germline ends. This CDR3 spans 12 amino acids. CDR1 is MGHDK, CDR2 SYGVNS, per germline. CDR3 protein: CASSRQFYGYTF. The CDR3 nucleotides are TGTGCCAGCAGTAGGCAATTCTATGGCTACACCTTC.

In this sample, this clone turned up once. The genes are TRBV10-2 and TRBJ1-3; D gene ambiguous. Germline V CDR1 and CDR2: WSHSY, SAAADI. This CDR3 is built from 15 residues. V lost 3 bases, J lost 0 bases, and 9 bases lay in between. In DNA, the CDR3 is TGCGCCAGCAGTGACAGATTCCTCTCTGGAAACACCATATATTTT. This translates into CASSDRFLSGNTIYF.

This chain connects TRBV19 to TRBJ2-2; no clear D gene. Looked up from germline, CDR1 is LNHDA and CDR2 is SQIVND (reference sequence). V shed 5 bases and J shed 3 bases, with 4 bases lying between them. This CDR3 contains 12 residues. This CDR3 is CASSLDTGELFF. CDR3 in DNA: TGTGCCAGTAGTTTGGACACCGGGGAGCTGTTTTTT.

V usage is TRBV5-1 and J usage is TRBJ1-1; 9 bases map to TRBD1. Trimming took 0 bases from V and 7 from J; bases not matched to a gene: 10. The CDR3 has 16 residues. CDR1 is SGHRS and CDR2 is YFSETQ in the germline V gene. CDR3 coding DNA: TGCGCCAGCAGCTTGGGGAGGGGGACAGGGTATGGTGAAGCTTTCTTT. This codes for CASSLGRGTGYGEAFF.

This chain joins TRBV6-2 or TRBV6-3 and TRBJ2-3; 9 nucleotides align to TRBD1. The ends lost 5 bases at V and 1 base at J; junction bases unmatched: 4. This CDR3 has 15 amino acids. Germline loops: CDR1 MNHEY, CDR2 SVGEGT. Here the CDR3 DNA reads TGTGCCAGCAGTGATAGGACAGGGGGCACAGATACGCAGTATTTT. It specifies CASSDRTGGTDTQYF.

The chain recombines TRBV30 with TRBJ1-5; D ambiguous. Trimming removed 3 bases from V and 5 bases from J, with 11 bases in between. Germline loops: CDR1 GTSNPN, CDR2 SVGIG (reference sequence). This CDR3 has 13 residues. CDR3 protein: CAWRGGSDQPQHF. The CDR3 DNA reads TGTGCCTGGAGAGGTGGTTCGGATCAGCCCCAGCATTTT.